Included here is one T cell receptor beta chain sequence, with context. This clonotype was seen a handful of times. Its antigen is not yet known. The input lacks base qualities; no much larger clone sits a single base away. The record originates from a study of identical twins listed by TCRdb under 2016. Study-level background: TCR alpha and beta repertoires from monozygotic twins, unrelated adults of various ages and cord blood were deep-sequenced to test whether fetal clonotypes persist. To rule out contamination, the twin experiments were replicated at different times with different library preparation protocols.

What the authors observed across the whole study: Out-of-frame TCR alpha sequences shared between twins showed an excess of low generation-probability sequences compared with coincidental sharing between unrelated individuals. Invariant T cells such as MAIT and iNKT could partly confound zero-insertion analyses, though diverse VJ usage argued against this for most clonotypes. Fewer insertions were carried by abundant cord blood beta clonotypes, a similar but weaker trend appeared in young adult naive repertoires, and no such trend appeared in memory repertoires. A weaker excess of twin sharing was found in beta out-of-frame sequences because the signal-to-noise ratio was lowered by fewer shared sequences. In monozygotic twins, recombination models systematically underestimated out-of-frame TCR alpha sharing, but the models matched the sharing seen between unrelated individuals. Conclusions relied on cross-sectional statistical analysis, since the same donors could not be followed over many years.

Spanning cysteine to phenylalanine, the CDR3 consists of 15 amino acids. Only the CDR3 portion is preserved as DNA: 45 bases, with reading frame beginning at the first base. Compared with germline, V lacks 6 bases and J lacks 4 bases; bases without a gene match: 6. Only healthy Caucasian donors were included. The twin cohort consisted of three pairs of female monozygotic twins, all aged roughly 18 to 30 years. CD4+ and CD8+ T cell populations were isolated with positive isolation kits from Invitrogen. The method was 5' RACE. The instrument was an Illumina HiSeq 2000. A universal primer binding site was added through template switching, and the final cDNA carried a unique molecular identifier so that TCR cDNA molecules could be counted accurately. First-strand cDNA for TCR alpha and beta chains was synthesized from specific primers in the conserved constant-segment region. Each cDNA library was double barcoded, with a SMART-Mk sample barcode plus Illumina barcodes, to control for contamination. TruSeq adapter sequences along with Illumina sample barcodes were introduced in two successive PCR steps. Sequencing of the TCR alpha and beta cDNA libraries was done on the Illumina HiSeq platform using custom primers. The paper's processing steps were these. Raw reads were processed with MiGEC to extract unique molecular identifiers, and MiXCR was used to determine CDR3 positions. Recombination models were inferred per individual with the repgenHMM and IGoR tools using an EM algorithm. The analysis of shared clonotypes was done with the tcR package in R, with sharing normalized by the product of cloneset sizes. To study raw recombination free of thymic and clonal selection effects, out-of-frame nonproductive sequences were analyzed. TCRdb passed the public sequencing reads through fastp at Q25 and MiXCR, retaining productive beta sequences. Each CDR3 protein appears once, grouped with its most common genes and DNA. The V and J calls here are based on TCRdb, not the publication. In all, the sample holds some 210,000 distinct CDR3 sequences, and about 15% of those were seen once. Of the sample, 35% to 45% is held by the ten largest clones.

These same records also appear under a second study, on T cells expressing NK-cell markers. Reported in the second study: In sorted CD3+CD56+NKG2C+, CD3+CD56+NKG2C- and CD3+CD56-NKG2C+ T-cell subsets from several donors, TCR beta-chain repertoires were profiled. Among the eight sequenced donors, seven were HCMV-seropositive and one was HCMV-seronegative. In several experiments an anti-gammadeltaTCR antibody was added to restrict sorting to alphabetaTCR-expressing T cells. In about 6 donors, the dominant CD3+CD56+NKG2C+ clonotypes were found to rank among the top 10 CD8+ clonotypes and to make up about 1.0-7.5% of CD8+ T cells. Those dominant clonotypes were again the most abundant among CD3+CD56-NKG2C+ cells in a handful of donors, at roughly 25-60.1%. Whether the expanded NKG2C-expressing T cell clones were specific for HCMV antigens was left unclear. Randomly selected healthy volunteers, three men and five women, were used as the eight sequenced donors. To determine HCMV serostatus, a commercial ELISA kit was used to detect HCMV-specific IgG in serum. MIGEC handled demultiplexing of the reads and grouping by UMI, while MiTCR was used to assemble and quantify clonotypes. To exclude erroneous sequences, only TCR cDNA sequences supported by at least two reads were retained. The tcR package was used for downstream repertoire analysis, with clonotypes matched between fractions based on CDR3 nucleotide sequence plus V segment. VDJmatch was used to annotate antigen specificity against VDJdb, with one amino acid substitution in CDR3 permitted.

The source material was CD8+ T cells sorted from blood. The sequence came from a woman under 30 in good health. The chain employs TRBV12-3 or TRBV12-4 and TRBJ2-3; 11 central bases correspond to TRBD2. The nucleotide sequence reads as follows: TGTGCCAGCAGCTATAGCGGGGGGGCGTCAGATACGCAGTATTTT. The translation is CASSYSGGASDTQYF.